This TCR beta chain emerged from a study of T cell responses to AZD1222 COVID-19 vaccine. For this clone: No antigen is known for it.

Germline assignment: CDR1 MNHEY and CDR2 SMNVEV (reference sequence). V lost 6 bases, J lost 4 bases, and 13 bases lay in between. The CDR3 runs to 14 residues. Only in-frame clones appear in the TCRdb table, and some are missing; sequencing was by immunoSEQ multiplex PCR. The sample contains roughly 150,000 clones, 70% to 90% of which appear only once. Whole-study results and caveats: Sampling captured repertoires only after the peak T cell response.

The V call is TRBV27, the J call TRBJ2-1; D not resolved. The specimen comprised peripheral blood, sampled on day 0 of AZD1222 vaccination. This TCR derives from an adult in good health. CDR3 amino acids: CASRFVGGYNEQFF. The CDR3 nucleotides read TGTGCCAGCAGATTCGTGGGTGGTTACAATGAGCAGTTCTTC.